The next 18 T cell receptor beta chains were all read from a single sample in a study of shared clonotypes between healthy human individuals. The repertoire was sequenced with immunoSEQ multiplex PCR; TCRdb's copy has only in-frame clones and lacks some. The sample includes 2 million to 3 million clones, 80% to 95% of them seen just once. Sequenced sample: naive CD4+ T cells from PBMCs. Described subset: CD45RA+ positively selected. The receptor source for this set is a man between 18 and 29 years old in good health. Some clones in this sample may be carry-over from other donors' samples.

As DNA, the CDR3 is TGTGCCAGCAGGCCTAGAATACAGACAGATACGCAGTATTTT. As protein: CASRPRIQTDTQYF. The V gene is TRBV2, the J gene TRBJ2-3; D uncertain. CDR1 is SNHLY, CDR2 FYNNEI, per germline. The CDR3 is 14 residues long. Trimming took off 6 bases at V and 3 bases at J, with 13 bases between the two ends.

The gene calls are TRBV5-1 and TRBJ1-1; 10 bases line up with TRBD1. The CDR3 sequence is 17 residues long. V was clipped by 5 bases and J by 4 bases; unmatched bases: 14. Per germline, CDR1 SGHRS and CDR2 YFSETQ. CDR3 nucleotide sequence: TGCGCCAGCAGACTTACCGGGACAGGGGCGCGCGGCACTGAAGCTTTCTTT. It specifies CASRLTGTGARGTEAFF.

The V call is TRBV2, the J call TRBJ2-7; TRBD2 matches 8 bases. Germline values: CDR1 SNHLY, CDR2 FYNNEI. The CDR3 totals 15 residues. The ends lost 7 bases at V and 0 bases at J; junction bases unmatched: 8. The CDR3 loop is CASTREGRSSYEQYF. As DNA, the CDR3 is TGTGCCAGCACCCGGGAGGGGCGAAGCTCCTACGAGCAGTACTTC. Supplemented by reference TRBV2 and TRBJ2-7, the full variable domain reads EPEVTQTPSHQVTQMGQEVILRCVPISNHLYFYWYRQILGQKVEFLVSFYNNEISEKSEIFDDQFSVERPDGSNFTLKIRSTKLEDSAMYFCASTREGRSSYEQYFGPGTRLTVT.

V usage is TRBV5-1 and J usage is TRBJ2-1, with 10 bases lining up with TRBD2. The CDR3 spans 16 residues. Germline V gene data show CDR1 as SGHRS and CDR2 as YFSETQ. J gave up 7 bases and V 0 bases, and 7 bases lay outside the gene matches. CDR3 sequence reads: CASSLASGGALNEQFF. Written as DNA, the CDR3 is TGCGCCAGCAGCTTGGCCAGCGGGGGGGCGCTTAATGAGCAGTTCTTC.

CDR3 region: CASSLDAGGRVDGYTF. CDR3 sequence (DNA): TGTGCCAGCAGTTTAGATGCAGGAGGTAGGGTAGATGGCTACACCTTC. The J gene is TRBJ1-2, the V gene TRBV27, with D hard to call. The V gene lost 2 bases and the J gene lost 6 bases, with 19 bases spanning the gap. This CDR3 has 16 amino acids. CDR1 MNHEY and CDR2 SMNVEV come from the germline V gene (reference sequence).

This sequence joins TRBV19 and TRBJ2-7; TRBD1 agrees at 7 bases. Losses at the gene ends were 2 bases for V and 3 bases for J; bases not matched to a gene: 7. This CDR3 region has 15 residues. Germline CDR1 reads LNHDA; CDR2 reads SQIVND (reference sequence). The CDR3 region has the DNA TGTGCCAGTAGTATATCCGGACAGGCATTCTACGAGCAGTACTTC. Its protein is CASSISGQAFYEQYF.

The V call is TRBV10-3, the J call TRBJ2-6; weak D call: TRBD2 (6 bases). This CDR3 is 19 amino acids long. Germline CDR1 and CDR2: ENHRY and SYGVKD. V gave up 2 bases and J gave up 0 bases, with 17 bases separating them. The DNA for the CDR3 is TGTGCCATCAGTGAGAAAAGAGGGATGGGGGGCTCTGGGGCCAACGTCCTGACTTTC. Its translation: CAISEKRGMGGSGANVLTF.

The rearrangement uses TRBV28 and TRBJ2-5; TRBD1 or TRBD2 may be the D gene (5 bases each). The CDR3 runs to 13 residues. V gave up 4 bases and J gave up 4 bases, with 10 bases separating them. Germline lookup yields CDR1 MDHEN and CDR2 SYDVKM. The CDR3, as DNA: TGTGCCAGCAGTTCCGGGACCATAGAGACCCAGTACTTC. Translating gives CASSSGTIETQYF.

The rearrangement links TRBV25-1 to TRBJ1-3, with D unclear. Germline V gives CDR1 MGHDK, CDR2 SYGVNS. Trimming left V 1 base short and J 2 bases short, with 3 bases between. The CDR3 is made up of 13 amino acids. CDR3 nucleotide sequence: TGTGCCAGCAGTGAATTACCTGGAAACACCATATATTTT. Encoded protein: CASSELPGNTIYF. The variable domain in full, with the rest retrieved from reference TRBV25-1 and TRBJ1-3, is EADIYQTPRYLVIGTGKKITLECSQTMGHDKMYWYQQDPGMELHLIHYSYGVNSTEKGDLSSESTVSRIRTEHFPLTLESARPSHTSQYLCASSELPGNTIYFGEGSWLTVV.

The genes are TRBV19 and TRBJ2-5; D is tentatively TRBD1 or TRBD2 (5 bases each). The length of the CDR3 is 13 residues. The germline CDR1 and CDR2 sequences are LNHDA and SQIVND (reference sequence). The germline V and J ends were trimmed by 6 bases and 1 base, with 9 bases remaining between them. The CDR3 DNA reads as TGTGCCAGTAGCTGGGGACCCCAAGAGACCCAGTACTTC. As protein: CASSWGPQETQYF. The full variable domain, rest sourced from reference TRBV19 and TRBJ2-5, is DGGITQSPKYLFRKEGQNVTLSCEQNLNHDAMYWYRQDPGQGLRLIYYSQIVNDFQKGDIAEGYSVSREKKESFPLTVTSAQKNPTAFYLCASSWGPQETQYFGPGTRLLVL.

On this clone: The same CDR3 is also encoded by other DNA sequences in this sample. V is TRBV29-1 and J is TRBJ2-6; 7 nucleotides align to TRBD2. The CDR3 is 15 amino acids. CDR1 is SQVTM, CDR2 ANQGSEA, per germline. Trimming took 6 bases from V and 0 from J; bases not matched to a gene: 5. CDR3 region: CSVGGTSSGANVLTF. As DNA, the CDR3 is TGCAGCGTGGGGGGGACGAGCTCTGGGGCCAACGTCCTGACTTTC. Combining the CDR3 with reference TRBV29-1 and TRBJ2-6 gives the whole variable domain SAVISQKPSRDICQRGTSLTIQCQVDSQVTMMFWYRQQPGQSLTLIATANQGSEATYESGFVIDKFPISRPNLTFSTLTVSNMSPEDSSIYLCSVGGTSSGANVLTFGAGSRLTVL.

V and J are TRBV9 and TRBJ2-1; no reliable D call. The germline V gene has CDR1 SGDLS and CDR2 YYNGEE. The V end was cut by 2 bases, the J end by 8 bases, with 11 bases between. The CDR3 is made up of 13 amino acids. CDR3 protein: CASSVLTKDEQFF. The CDR3 DNA reads as TGTGCCAGCAGCGTCCTCACTAAGGATGAGCAGTTCTTC.

J is TRBJ2-5 and V is TRBV19, with 9 bases fitting TRBD1. V lost 1 base to trimming and J lost 5 bases; unmatched junction nucleotides: 8. The CDR3 length is 16 residues. Germline V lookup: CDR1 LNHDA, CDR2 SQIVND (reference sequence). CDR3 bases: TGTGCCAGTAGTATAGTCCCGGGACAGGGATTCGAGACCCAGTACTTC. It translates to CASSIVPGQGFETQYF.

A single count supports this clone. V and J are TRBV4-1 and TRBJ1-2; D perhaps matches TRBD1 (5 bases). The ends were cut back, 1 base at V and 1 base at J, with 10 bases in the middle. The CDR3 has 15 residues. Germline CDR1 reads MGHRA; CDR2 reads YSYEKL. CDR3 residues: CASSQVATDNYGYTF. The CDR3 DNA sequence: TGCGCCAGCAGCCAAGTCGCGACAGATAACTATGGCTACACCTTC.

V is TRBV5-1 and J is TRBJ1-4; D gene uncertain. The CDR3 is 15 amino acids. Germline V gives CDR1 SGHRS, CDR2 YFSETQ. Trimming removed 5 bases from V and 4 bases from J, with 15 bases in between. The CDR3 DNA sequence: TGCGCCAGCAGGCCAGGTTGGTTGGATAATGAAAAACTGTTTTTT. Its protein is CASRPGWLDNEKLFF.

This sequence joins TRBV2 and TRBJ2-1, with D perhaps matching TRBD1 (6 bases). The germline V gene encodes CDR1 SNHLY and CDR2 FYNNEI. Trimming removed 8 bases at V and 7 bases at J, with 18 bases between. The CDR3 length is 14 residues. Here the CDR3 DNA reads TGTGCCAGCGGGATATGGGCAGGGGAGAATGAGCAGTTCTTC. The encoded protein is CASGIWAGENEQFF.

The rearrangement links TRBV4-2 to TRBJ2-2; no definite D call. This CDR3 spans 14 amino acids. The V gene's germline CDR1 is LGHNA and CDR2 YNFKEQ. V was cut by 4 bases and J by 2 bases, with 8 bases left in between. The CDR3 coding sequence is TGTGCCAGCAGCCCACACATCAACACCGGGGAGCTGTTTTTT. The encoded protein is CASSPHINTGELFF.

This rearrangement joins TRBV7-3 to TRBJ2-2; D possibly corresponds to TRBD1 (6 bases). The ends were cut back, 2 bases at V and 7 bases at J, with 14 bases in the middle. The germline V gene encodes CDR1 SGHTA and CDR2 FQGTGA. The CDR3 length is 15 residues. The CDR3 is CASSLQAGADGELFF. CDR3 nucleotide sequence: TGTGCCAGCAGCTTACAAGCAGGGGCGGACGGGGAGCTGTTTTTT.